Listed below are T cell receptor beta chains from one sample, sequenced in a study of T cell repertoires in cytomegalovirus infection. These receptors' targets are unknown. TCRdb re-derived calls from the reads in MiXCR, one entry per CDR3 protein. Among around 900,000 distinct CDR3 sequences, roughly 30% were seen once, and the ten largest hold over 11%. The input for sequencing was cultured CD8+ T cells from PBMCs, taken from culture after CMV antigen stimulation. The receptor set was obtained from a human donor in good health (CMV status not recorded). Some clones in this sample may be carry-over from other donors' samples. Both conserved end residues are part of each CDR3. The D gene is left open where the match is weak. Not every row has a clone size; where given, it reads once, few, many or a size class.

TRBJ1-2 | TRBV2 | once | TRBD1 | TGTGCCAGCAGTGAAGTCCCACAGGGGGGTAACTATGGCTACACCTTC | CASSEVPQGGNYGYTF
TRBJ2-2 | TRBV4-3 | NA | NA | TGCGCCAGCAGCGGGGGGGCCGCGAACACCGGGGAGCTGTTTTTT | CASSGGAANTGELFF
TRBJ2-1 | TRBV7-8 | NA | TRBD2 | TGTGCCAGCGGGCGTAGCGGGGGTATCTACAATGAGCAGTTCTTC | CASGRSGGIYNEQFF
TRBJ1-2 | TRBV28 | few | NA | TGTGCCAGCAGTCTATTTACAGCTAACTATGGCTACACCTTC | CASSLFTANYGYTF
TRBJ2-4 | TRBV7-8 | many | TRBD1 | TGTGCCAGCAGCCCCCGGCGACAGGGGGACAAAAACATTCAGTACTTC | CASSPRRQGDKNIQYF
TRBJ1-1 | TRBV29-1 | many | NA | TGCAGCGTACCCGGGATGAACACTGAAGCTTTCTTT | CSVPGMNTEAFF
TRBJ2-5 | TRBV28 | NA | NA | TGTGCCAGCAGAGAGTTAGGCCAAGAGACCCAGTACTTC | CASRELGQETQYF
TRBJ1-5 | TRBV27 | NA | NA | TGTGCCAGCAGTAGGCAGGGCCATCGGCCCCAGCATTTT | CASSRQGHRPQHF
TRBJ2-7 | TRBV15 | NA | TRBD1 | TGTGCCACCAGCACCTACAGGGGGTCAGTCTACGAGCAGTACTTC | CATSTYRGSVYEQYF
TRBJ2-1 | TRBV19 | NA | TRBD2 | TGTGCCAGTACCGGACTAGCGGGGACCTACAATGAGCAGTTCTTC | CASTGLAGTYNEQFF
TRBJ2-1 | TRBV7-4 | NA | NA | TGTGCCAGCAGCTTAGAGGACACCCTCATTACCTACAATGAGCAGTTCTTC | CASSLEDTLITYNEQFF
TRBJ1-5 | TRBV27 | few | NA | TGTGCCAGCAGTTCTCGTTCCCGTCTCATTGACAGTGGCCCTCAGGAGCCCCAGCATTTT | CASSSRSRLIDSGPQEPQHF
TRBJ2-2 | TRBV2 | few | TRBD1 | TGTGCCAGCCAATCCTCGGACAGGGGGGGGACCGGGGAGCTGTTTTTT | CASQSSDRGGTGELFF
TRBJ2-1 | TRBV10-3 | few | TRBD1 | TGTGCCATCAGTGAGCCCGGGACAGGGGGCCGGGATGAGCAGTTCTTC | CAISEPGTGGRDEQFF
TRBJ2-1 | TRBV4-1 | NA | NA | TGCGCCAGCAGGGATCTCGGACTGTTCAATGAGCAGTTCTTC | CASRDLGLFNEQFF
TRBJ1-1 | TRBV7-8 | NA | NA | TGTGCCAGCAGCGACGCGCTGATGACAGGCGGGGACACTGAAGCTTTCTTT | CASSDALMTGGDTEAFF
TRBJ1-2 | TRBV7-6 | NA | NA | TGTGCCAGCAGGCGGGAAATATCCTATGGCTACACCTTC | CASRREISYGYTF
TRBJ1-1 | TRBV7-6 | NA | TRBD1 | TGTGCCAGCAGCTCTACAGACCAGGGGGACACTGAAGCTTTCTTT | CASSSTDQGDTEAFF
TRBJ1-2 | TRBV9 | NA | NA | TGTGCCAGCAGCGTAGGGACCTATGGCTACACCTTC | CASSVGTYGYTF
TRBJ1-3 | TRBV7-6 | NA | NA | TGTGCCAGCAGCTCGGGACCGGGCTCTGGAAACACCATATATTTT | CASSSGPGSGNTIYF
TRBJ2-5 | TRBV6-8 | NA | TRBD1 | TGTGCCAGCAGTTACTCATACTTGGGACAGGGGAGACAAGAGACCCAGTACTTC | CASSYSYLGQGRQETQYF
TRBJ2-2 | TRBV24-1 | few | NA | TGTGCCACCAGTGGGACAGTTGGGAACACCGGGGAGCTGTTTTTT | CATSGTVGNTGELFF
TRBJ1-5 | TRBV6-2/TRBV6-3 | once | NA | TGTGCCACCCGAAACCCGGGGGGCAATCAGCCCCAGCATTTT | CATRNPGGNQPQHF
TRBJ1-1 | TRBV6-2/TRBV6-3 | many | NA | TGTGCCAGCAGTTATGGCACTGAAGCTTTCTTT | CASSYGTEAFF
TRBJ1-2 | TRBV27 | few | NA | TGTGCCAGCAGTTTATTTCCCTTAAACTATGGCTACACCTTC | CASSLFPLNYGYTF
TRBJ2-7 | TRBV12-3/TRBV12-4 | few | NA | TGTGCCAGCAGTCCCGGGGGAACCGAGCAGTACTTC | CASSPGGTEQYF
TRBJ2-3 | TRBV20-1 | NA | NA | TGCAGTGCTACCGATGGGAAGGGCACAGATACGCAGTATTTT | CSATDGKGTDTQYF
TRBJ2-3 | TRBV28 | NA | NA | TGTGCCAGCAGTCCCCTGTTGGCAGGGGAAGGTACGCAGTATTTT | CASSPLLAGEGTQYF
TRBJ1-2 | TRBV29-1 | once | NA | TGCAGCGTTGAATCAGAGGGGGATTACTATGGCTACACCTTC | CSVESEGDYYGYTF
TRBJ2-2 | TRBV7-3 | NA | NA | TGTGCCAGCAGCTCCTTTGGTGGGTCCGGGGAGCTGTTTTTT | CASSSFGGSGELFF
TRBJ1-5 | TRBV7-9 | few | TRBD1 | TGTGCCAGCAGCTGGGGGGACAGAAATCAGCCCCAGCATTTT | CASSWGDRNQPQHF
TRBJ1-4 | TRBV7-9 | many | NA | TGTGCCAGCAGCTCAACAGGGTCAACTAATGAAAAACTGTTTTTT | CASSSTGSTNEKLFF
TRBJ2-1 | TRBV7-2 | many | NA | TGTGCCAGCACCGATGGGCCTTTCCTAAACAATGAGCAGTTCTTC | CASTDGPFLNNEQFF
TRBJ2-5 | TRBV11-2 | many | TRBD2 | TGTGCCAGCAGCTTATGGGGAGCGGGGGGGCCGGAGACCCAGTACTTC | CASSLWGAGGPETQYF
TRBJ2-1 | TRBV3-1 | NA | NA | TGTGCCAGCAGCCACCCGGGGTCAGGGCGCTACAATGAGCAGTTCTTC | CASSHPGSGRYNEQFF
TRBJ2-1 | TRBV15 | NA | NA | TGTGCCACCAGCAGTGACTTAAACCCCTACAATGAGCAGTTCTTC | CATSSDLNPYNEQFF
TRBJ2-1 | TRBV7-9 | few | NA | TGTGCCAGCAGCTTCGCCGGAGGTGGCCCCAATGAGCAGTTCTTC | CASSFAGGGPNEQFF
TRBJ1-1 | TRBV5-1 | few | NA | TGCGCCAGCAGCTCCAGGGTTAATAGCGGCAGAACACCTGTGGCTTTCTTT | CASSSRVNSGRTPVAFF